The entry that follows covers one TCR beta chain sequence. Its antigen is currently unknown. The primer mix had 60 Vbeta and 13 Jbeta primers. Sequencing was performed with immunoSEQ multiplex PCR; in TCRdb, only in-frame clones are kept and a portion is missing. Of about 120,000 clones listed, approximately 68% are singletons. The data derive from a study of cytomegalovirus exposure and HLA in healthy donors. About the study: About 200 million T cells yielded 120 million or so unique TCR beta sequences, as an earlier analysis found. Study-level findings and limits: A later analysis found that most CMV-associated TCR beta chains appeared HLA-restricted. A likely sequencing artifact accounted for one observed cluster of highly shared sequence variants. In a later analysis, several top co-occurrence clusters appeared linked to parvovirus B19, influenza, CMV and Epstein-Barr virus.

CDR1 and CDR2 (germline): MDHEN, SYDVKM. The CDR3 runs 19 residues. Losses at the gene ends were 5 bases for V and 6 bases for J; bases not matched to a gene: 21. Sequenced input: PBMCs. This clonotype originated in a young man in good health and CMV-seropositive. The J gene is TRBJ2-1, the V gene TRBV28, with 8 nucleotides matching TRBD2. The CDR3 DNA reads TGTGCCAGCAGTATCCGGGAACTAGCGGCTCGATGGAGGGGCAATGAGCAGTTCTTC. The encoded protein is CASSIRELAARWRGNEQFF.